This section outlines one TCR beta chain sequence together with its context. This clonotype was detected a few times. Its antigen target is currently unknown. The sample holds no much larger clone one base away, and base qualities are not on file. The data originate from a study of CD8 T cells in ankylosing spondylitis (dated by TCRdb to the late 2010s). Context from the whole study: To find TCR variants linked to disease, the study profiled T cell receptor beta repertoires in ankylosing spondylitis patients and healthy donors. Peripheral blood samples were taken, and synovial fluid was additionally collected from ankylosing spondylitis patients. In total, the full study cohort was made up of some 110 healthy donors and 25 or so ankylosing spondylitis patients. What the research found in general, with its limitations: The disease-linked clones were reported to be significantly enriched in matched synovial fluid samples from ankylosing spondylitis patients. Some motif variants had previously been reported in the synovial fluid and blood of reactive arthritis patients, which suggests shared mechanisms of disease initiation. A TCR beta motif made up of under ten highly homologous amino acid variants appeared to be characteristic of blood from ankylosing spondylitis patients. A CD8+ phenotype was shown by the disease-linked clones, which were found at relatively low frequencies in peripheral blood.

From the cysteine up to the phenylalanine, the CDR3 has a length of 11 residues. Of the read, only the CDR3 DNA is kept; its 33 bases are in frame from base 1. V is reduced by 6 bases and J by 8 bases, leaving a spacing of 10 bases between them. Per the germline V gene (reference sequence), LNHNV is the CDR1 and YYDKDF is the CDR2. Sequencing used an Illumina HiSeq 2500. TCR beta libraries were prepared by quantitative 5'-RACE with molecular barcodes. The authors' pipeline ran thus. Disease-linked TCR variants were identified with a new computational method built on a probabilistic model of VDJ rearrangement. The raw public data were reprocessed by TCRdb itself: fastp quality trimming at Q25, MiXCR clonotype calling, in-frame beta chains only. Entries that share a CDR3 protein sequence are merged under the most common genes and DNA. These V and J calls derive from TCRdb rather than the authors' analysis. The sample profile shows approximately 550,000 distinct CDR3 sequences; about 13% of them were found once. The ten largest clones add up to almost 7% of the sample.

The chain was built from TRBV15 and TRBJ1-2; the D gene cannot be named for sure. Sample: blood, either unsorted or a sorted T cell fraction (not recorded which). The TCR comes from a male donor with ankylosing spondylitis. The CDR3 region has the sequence CATRGAKGYTF. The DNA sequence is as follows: TGTGCCACCAGGGGAGCAAAAGGCTACACCTTC.